Presented here are 19 T cell receptor beta chains from one specimen sequenced in a study of tumor-infiltrating lymphocytes in primary liver carcinoma. RNA and DNA were co-extracted from roughly 20-30 mg of unsorted bulk tissue. Total RNA (roughly 550 ng) served as template for TCR beta cDNA synthesis primed by a constant-region primer. Sequencing libraries for TCR beta derived from three nested multiplex PCR rounds that used slightly modified ARM-PCR. PCR rounds one and two used TRBV1-TRBV30 forward primers with a C-beta reverse primer for around 9 cycles each. TCRdb reprocessed the multiplex PCR reads with MiXCR, giving one entry per CDR3 protein. The repertoire holds around 190,000 distinct CDR3 sequences, with around four fifths as singletons. Sequenced sample: tumor tissue from primary liver carcinoma. The receptors were sampled from a man in his forties with primary liver carcinoma and hepatitis B virus infection.

This sequence joins TRBV24-1 and TRBJ2-3; D is ambiguous. The CDR3 extends over 16 amino acids. The germline gives CDR1 KGHDR, CDR2 SFDVKD. V shed 4 bases and J shed 0 bases, with 13 bases lying between them. The CDR3 coding sequence is TGTGCCACCAGTGAGAGTGGAACGACTAGCACAGATACGCAGTATTTT. It codes for CATSESGTTSTDTQYF.

As to this clonotype: A much larger clone lies a single base off, so this may be a read error. The chain recombines TRBV19 with TRBJ1-5; no clear D gene. This CDR3 region has 15 residues. Germline loops: CDR1 LNHDA, CDR2 SQIVND (reference sequence). CDR3 in DNA: TGTGCCAGTAGTTGGAGCCGCTATAGCAATCAGTCCCAGCATTTT. Encoded protein: CASSWSRYSNQSQHF.

A note on this clonotype: The final CDR3 position lacks the conserved phenylalanine or tryptophan, pointing to a likely read error. V usage is TRBV6-2 or TRBV6-3 and J usage is TRBJ2-7; tentatively, D is TRBD2 (5 bases). CDR1 and CDR2 from the germline V gene are MNHEY and SVGEGT. This CDR3 is built from 14 residues. CDR3 amino acids: CDSSLWAGPYEQYS. The CDR3, as DNA: TGTGACAGCAGTCTCTGGGCGGGTCCCTACGAGCAGTACTCC.

For this clonotype: The junction shows a germline mismatch at one end, possibly a read error. In DNA form, the CDR3 reads TGCGCCAGCAGGGAGTCTAGCGGGAGTTCCATAGATACGCAGTATTTC. It is translated as CASRESSGSSIDTQYF. The J gene is TRBJ2-3, the V gene TRBV5-1, with 10 bases fitting TRBD2. Germline V lookup: CDR1 SGHRS, CDR2 YFSETQ. CDR3 size: 16 residues.

J is TRBJ2-1 and V is TRBV11-2; D gene ambiguous. CDR1 SGHAT and CDR2 FQNNGV come from the germline V gene. Trimming left V 7 bases short and J 3 bases short, with 13 bases between. This CDR3 comprises 14 residues. The CDR3 here is CASTSDSSYNEQFF. Written as DNA, the CDR3 is TGTGCCAGCACCTCCGATAGCAGCTACAATGAGCAGTTCTTC.

Turning to this clonotype: It may be a read error: a sequence one base away is much more abundant. The J gene is TRBJ1-5, the V gene TRBV28; D may be TRBD1 (6 bases). The V gene's germline CDR1 is MDHEN and CDR2 SYDVKM. The CDR3 length is 13 residues. The CDR3 DNA follows: TGTGCCAGCAGCGATCAGGGGAATCGGCCCCAGCATTTT. The encoded protein is CASSDQGNRPQHF.

Regarding this clonotype: A read error may produce the germline difference seen at one junction end. The chain has TRBV10-2 and TRBJ1-2; D unresolved. CDR3 size: 13 residues. Germline V gene lookup returns CDR1 WSHSY and CDR2 SAAADI. DNA for the CDR3: TGCGCCAGCAGTGAACTCGTTAACTATAGCTACACCTTC. Its translation is CASSELVNYSYTF.

The chain combines TRBV11-2 with TRBJ2-5, with 9 bases lining up with TRBD2. CDR3 size: 15 residues. V lost 4 bases and J lost 5; bases outside the gene matches: 8. Per the germline V gene, CDR1 is SGHAT and CDR2 is FQNNGV. The CDR3 DNA is TGTGCCAGCAGCTACCTGCGGGAGGGCCCGGAGACCCAGTACTTC. Translating it yields CASSYLREGPETQYF.

Notes on this clonotype: At one boundary the junction diverges from the germline segment, which might be a read error. The chain employs TRBV29-1 and TRBJ1-2, with D possibly matching TRBD1 (5 bases). CDR1 is SQVTM, CDR2 ANQGSEA, per germline. There are 18 residues in the CDR3. This CDR3 is CSAGAPTVTQVANYGYNF. The CDR3 DNA sequence: TGCAGCGCTGGGGCACCAACAGTAACTCAAGTGGCTAACTATGGATACAACTTC.

In regard to this clonotype: Possible read error: a much larger clone is one base away. The chain has TRBV5-4 and TRBJ2-3; D is unresolved. Germline assignment: CDR1 SGHNT and CDR2 YYREEE (reference sequence). The CDR3 covers 15 residues. The CDR3 coding sequence is TGTGCCAGCAGCTTGGGTGGTCTTAGCATAGATACGCAGTATTTT. Amino acid sequence: CASSLGGLSIDTQYF.

To note about this clonotype: One junction end does not reproduce the germline sequence, and a read error may be involved. V and J are TRBV4-3 and TRBJ1-6; the D gene is possibly TRBD1 (6 bases). Germline CDR1 and CDR2: LGHNA and YSLEER. The CDR3 contains 16 residues. The CDR3 protein is CASSSRDTGRNSPIHF. As DNA, the CDR3 is TGCGCCAGCAGCTCCAGGGACACGGGAAGGAATTCACCCATCCACTTT.

This chain uses TRBV12-3 or TRBV12-4 with TRBJ2-5; D gene uncertain. V lost 8 bases and J lost 5, with 15 bases in between. This CDR3 has 13 residues. CDR3 nucleotides: TGTGCCAGCTGTCCACAAGAGTGGGAGACCCAGTACTTC. Translating it yields CASCPQEWETQYF.

On this clonotype: Germline and junction disagree at one end, which may indicate a read error. V is TRBV29-1 and J is TRBJ1-1; D may be TRBD1 (5 bases). The length of the CDR3 is 12 residues. Per the germline V gene, CDR1 is SQVTM and CDR2 is ANQGSEA. The CDR3 sequence is CSVARGDAEDFF. Here the CDR3 DNA reads TGCAGCGTTGCCCGGGGGGACGCTGAAGATTTCTTT.

As concerns this clonotype: One end of the junction varies from germline; a read error may be responsible. This sequence joins TRBV11-3 and TRBJ2-2; perhaps TRBD2 as D (5 bases). The CDR3 has 14 amino acids. Germline V gives CDR1 SGHNT, CDR2 YENEEA. The CDR3: CASSLNASTGELLF. The CDR3, as DNA: TGTGCCAGCAGCTTAAACGCGAGTACCGGGGAGCTGTTATTT.

Comments on this clonotype: The junction differs from germline at one of its ends, possibly a read error. The rearrangement links TRBV4-2 to TRBJ1-2; D is perhaps TRBD1 (6 bases). The CDR3 covers 14 residues. Germline CDR1 LGHNA, CDR2 YNFKEQ. The chain's CDR3 is CASTQDRTGWGYTF. CDR3 coding DNA: TGTGCCAGCACCCAAGATCGAACAGGGTGGGGCTACACCTTC.

On this clonotype itself: Sequence at one end of the junction differs from germline and may be a read error. This chain connects TRBV4-1 to TRBJ1-3, with D unresolved. This CDR3 contains 16 residues. Germline V gives CDR1 MGHRA, CDR2 YSYEKL. The CDR3 coding sequence is TGCGTCAGTAGCCTCGATATAATCGCCTCTGGAAACACCATATACTTT. Translation gives CVSSLDIIASGNTIYF.

Regarding this clonotype: A junction end diverges from the germline sequence, so it may reflect a read error. The chain employs TRBV11-1 and TRBJ2-7; TRBD2 is a possible D gene (5 bases). Germline assignment: CDR1 SGHAT and CDR2 FQDESV (reference sequence). This CDR3 has 15 amino acids. The CDR3 reads CASSLMGSGKYEQYF. Here the CDR3 DNA reads TGTGCCAGTAGCTTAATGGGATCGGGAAAATACGAGCAGTACTTC.

The V gene is TRBV4-2, the J gene TRBJ2-5; the match to TRBD2 covers 8 bases. Germline V gives CDR1 LGHNA, CDR2 YNFKEQ. V was pared by 11 bases and J by 4 bases, with 27 bases of the junction left unmatched. The CDR3 runs to 19 residues. The chain's CDR3 is CACCPSWTSLATFGETQYF. DNA of the CDR3: TGTGCCTGCTGCCCCAGTTGGACTAGCCTAGCGACCTTTGGAGAGACCCAGTACTTC.

As for this clonotype: Germline and junction disagree at one end, which may indicate a read error. V gene TRBV4-2 combines with J gene TRBJ1-2; maybe TRBD1 (5 bases). The germline CDR1 and CDR2 sequences are LGHNA and YNFKEQ. The CDR3 consists of 15 residues. The CDR3 spells CTSSQDVQGTYVYTF. The CDR3 region has the DNA TGTACCAGCAGCCAAGATGTCCAGGGTACCTATGTCTACACCTTC.